The sample holds a few counts of the clone carrying this T cell receptor beta chain. Its target is not known. V was trimmed by 10 bases and J by 6 bases, leaving 17 bases between them. Per the germline V gene, CDR1 is SGHNT and CDR2 is YYREEE (reference sequence). The length of the CDR3 is 13 residues. These data belong to a study of shared clonotypes between healthy human individuals. Study findings and constraints: Among a few donors, approximately 5% of naive CD4 clonotypes were found in common. Only a few donors were included, so the genetic and exposure-history diversity represented was limited.

Deep was the level at which the assay was run. Original handling: ImmunoSEQ junction-only sequences lacked quality scores, so their filtering differed. TCRdb keeps only in-frame clones here, not all; method: immunoSEQ multiplex PCR. Clone size and V and J calls were adopted from that table, with D and trimming inferred from the DNA. The sample includes about 2.3 million clones, over 90% of them seen just once. The sample was naive CD4+ T cells from PBMCs. Subset given: CD45RA+ positively selected. The gene calls are TRBV5-4 and TRBJ1-5; unclear D gene. The receptor comes from a man aged 18 to 29 in good health. Some clones in this sample may be carry-over from other donors' samples. The CDR3: CAGKIESGQPQHF. The DNA for the CDR3 is TGTGCCGGGAAAATTGAATCGGGTCAGCCCCAGCATTTT.